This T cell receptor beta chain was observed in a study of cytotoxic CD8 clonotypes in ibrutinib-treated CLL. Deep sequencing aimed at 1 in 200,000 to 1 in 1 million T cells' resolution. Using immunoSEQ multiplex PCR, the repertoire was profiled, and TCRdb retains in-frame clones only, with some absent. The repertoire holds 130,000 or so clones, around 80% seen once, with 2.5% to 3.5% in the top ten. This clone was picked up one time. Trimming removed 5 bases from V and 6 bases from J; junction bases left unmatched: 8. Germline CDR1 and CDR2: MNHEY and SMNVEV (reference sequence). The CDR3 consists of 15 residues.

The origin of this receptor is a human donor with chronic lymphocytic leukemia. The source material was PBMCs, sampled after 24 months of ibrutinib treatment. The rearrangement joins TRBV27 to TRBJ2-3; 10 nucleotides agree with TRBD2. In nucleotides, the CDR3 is TGTGCCAGCAGTGCCCAGCGGGGGGGCAGGGATACGCAGTATTTT. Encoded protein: CASSAQRGGRDTQYF.